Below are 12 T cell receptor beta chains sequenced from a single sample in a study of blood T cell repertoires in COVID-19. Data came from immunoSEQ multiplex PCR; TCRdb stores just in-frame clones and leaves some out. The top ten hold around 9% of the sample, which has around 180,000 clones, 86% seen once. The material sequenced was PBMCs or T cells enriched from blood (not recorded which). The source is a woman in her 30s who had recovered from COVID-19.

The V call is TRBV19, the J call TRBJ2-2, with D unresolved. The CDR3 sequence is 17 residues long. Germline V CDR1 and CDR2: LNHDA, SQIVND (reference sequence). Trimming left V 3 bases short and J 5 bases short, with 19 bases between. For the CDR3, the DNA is TGTGCCAGTAGTATTAGATTCTCTGTTCAGGCGACCGGGGAGCTGTTTTTT. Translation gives CASSIRFSVQATGELFF. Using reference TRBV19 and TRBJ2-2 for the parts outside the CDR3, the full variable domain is DGGITQSPKYLFRKEGQNVTLSCEQNLNHDAMYWYRQDPGQGLRLIYYSQIVNDFQKGDIAEGYSVSREKKESFPLTVTSAQKNPTAFYLCASSIRFSVQATGELFFGEGSRLTVL.

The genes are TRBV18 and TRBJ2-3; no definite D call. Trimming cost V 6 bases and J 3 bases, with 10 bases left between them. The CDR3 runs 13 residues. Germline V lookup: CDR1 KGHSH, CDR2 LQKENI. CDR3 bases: TGTGCCAGCTCTCCCTCTAGAACAGATACGCAGTATTTT. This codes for CASSPSRTDTQYF.

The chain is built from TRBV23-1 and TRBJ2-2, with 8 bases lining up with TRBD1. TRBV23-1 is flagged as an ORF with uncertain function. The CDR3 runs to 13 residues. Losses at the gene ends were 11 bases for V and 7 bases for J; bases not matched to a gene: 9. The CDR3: CASKGQASGELFF. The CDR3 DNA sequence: TGCGCCTCGAAGGGACAGGCGAGCGGGGAGCTGTTTTTT.

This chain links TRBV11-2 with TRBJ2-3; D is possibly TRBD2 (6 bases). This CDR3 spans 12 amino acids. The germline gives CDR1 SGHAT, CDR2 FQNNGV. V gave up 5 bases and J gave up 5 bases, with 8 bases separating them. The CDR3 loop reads CASSRSGDTQYF. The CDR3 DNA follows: TGTGCCAGCAGCCGTAGCGGAGATACGCAGTATTTT.

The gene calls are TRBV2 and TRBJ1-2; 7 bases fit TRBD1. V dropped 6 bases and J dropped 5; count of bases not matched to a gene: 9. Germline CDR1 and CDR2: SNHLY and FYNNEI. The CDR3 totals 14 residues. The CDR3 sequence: CASRPHEGAYGYTF. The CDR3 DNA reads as TGTGCCAGCAGACCGCACGAGGGGGCTTATGGCTACACCTTC.

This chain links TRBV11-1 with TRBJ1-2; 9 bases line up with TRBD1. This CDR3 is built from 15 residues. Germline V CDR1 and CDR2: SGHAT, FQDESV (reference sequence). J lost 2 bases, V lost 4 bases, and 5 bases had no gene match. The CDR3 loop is CASSSTGTGNYGYTF. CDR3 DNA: TGTGCCAGCAGCTCAACCGGGACAGGGAACTATGGCTACACCTTC. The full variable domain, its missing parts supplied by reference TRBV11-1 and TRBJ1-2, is EAEVAQSPRYKITEKSQAVAFWCDPISGHATLYWYRQILGQGPELLVQFQDESVVDDSQLPKDRFSAERLKGVDSTLKIQPAELGDSAMYLCASSSTGTGNYGYTFGSGTRLTVV.

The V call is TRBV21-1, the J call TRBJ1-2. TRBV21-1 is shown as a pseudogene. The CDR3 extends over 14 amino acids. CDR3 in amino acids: CASGSLDPPQGYTF. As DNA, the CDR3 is TGTGCCAGCGGGAGTCTGGACCCGCCGCAAGGCTACACCTTC.

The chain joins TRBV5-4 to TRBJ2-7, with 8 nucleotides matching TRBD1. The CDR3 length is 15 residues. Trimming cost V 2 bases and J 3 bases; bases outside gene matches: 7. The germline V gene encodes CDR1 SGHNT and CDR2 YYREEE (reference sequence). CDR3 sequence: CASSLSQGALYEQYF. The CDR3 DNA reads TGTGCCAGCAGCTTATCCCAGGGGGCTCTCTACGAGCAGTACTTC.

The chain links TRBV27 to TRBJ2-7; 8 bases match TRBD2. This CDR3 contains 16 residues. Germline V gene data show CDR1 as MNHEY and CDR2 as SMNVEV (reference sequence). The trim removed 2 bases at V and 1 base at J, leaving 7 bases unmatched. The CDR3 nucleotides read TGTGCCAGCAGTTTAGATGGGGTAGCGGGATCCTACGAGCAGTACTTC. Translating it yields CASSLDGVAGSYEQYF.

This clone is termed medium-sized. The CDR3 loop reads CASGLVSPSTEAFF. CDR3 nucleotides: TGTGCCAGCGGCCTCGTCAGTCCCAGCACTGAAGCTTTCTTT. The chain combines TRBV2 with TRBJ1-1; D gene ambiguous. Germline V gene data show CDR1 as SNHLY and CDR2 as FYNNEI. The CDR3 runs 14 residues. V was shortened by 8 bases and J by 4 bases, with 17 bases between the two germline ends.

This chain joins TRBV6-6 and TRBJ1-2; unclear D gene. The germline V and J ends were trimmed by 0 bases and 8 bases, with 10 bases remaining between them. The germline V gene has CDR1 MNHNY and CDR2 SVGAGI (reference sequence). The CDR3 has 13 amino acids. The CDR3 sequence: CASSYSYRRGYTF. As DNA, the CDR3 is TGTGCCAGCAGTTACTCCTACCGTCGGGGCTACACCTTC.

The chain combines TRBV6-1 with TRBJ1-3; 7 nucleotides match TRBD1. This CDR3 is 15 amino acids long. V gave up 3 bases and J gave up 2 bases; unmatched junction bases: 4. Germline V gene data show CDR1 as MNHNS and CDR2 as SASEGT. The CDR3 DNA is TGTGCCAGCAGTGACACCGGGACAGCTGGAAACACCATATATTTT. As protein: CASSDTGTAGNTIYF.